This T cell receptor (beta chain) was sequenced in a study of CD8 T cells in ankylosing spondylitis. Trimming removed 6 bases from V and 3 bases from J, with 6 bases in between. CDR3 length equals 11 residues. The germline CDR1 and CDR2 sequences are SQVTM and ANQGSEA. A word on this clonotype: Its antigen is currently unknown.

MiXCR, run by TCRdb on the 5' RACE reads, gives a single entry per CDR3 protein. The sample consists of about 700,000 distinct CDR3 sequences, 19% of them appearing once. Study-wide results and caveats: One TCR beta motif, made up of roughly 8 highly homologous variants, appeared characteristic of ankylosing spondylitis blood.

Sequenced sample: blood, either unsorted or a sorted T cell fraction (not recorded which). The TCR comes from a male donor with ankylosing spondylitis. This chain links TRBV29-1 with TRBJ2-1; D unresolved. The CDR3: CSVHVYNEQFF. CDR3 coding DNA: TGCAGCGTACACGTCTACAATGAGCAGTTCTTC.